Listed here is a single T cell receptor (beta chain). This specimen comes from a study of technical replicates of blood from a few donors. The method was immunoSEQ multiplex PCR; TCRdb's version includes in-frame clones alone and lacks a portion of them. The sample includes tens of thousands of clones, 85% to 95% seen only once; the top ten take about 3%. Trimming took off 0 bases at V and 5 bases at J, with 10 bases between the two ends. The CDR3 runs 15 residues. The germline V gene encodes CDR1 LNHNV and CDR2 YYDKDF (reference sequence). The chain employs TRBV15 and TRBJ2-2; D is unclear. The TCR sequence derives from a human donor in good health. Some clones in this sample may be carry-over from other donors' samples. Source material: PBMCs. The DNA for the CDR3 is TGTGCCACCAGCAGAGAGGCGGTACAAACCGGGGAGCTGTTTTTT. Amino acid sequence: CATSREAVQTGELFF.